These 23 T cell receptor beta chains share one sample of origin, sequenced in a study of T cells in Graves' hyperthyroidism and ophthalmopathy. Amplification of TCR beta CDR3 regions used RNA as the template. In the first-round RT-PCR of the TCR CDR3, the HTBI primer set was used. MiXCR, applied by TCRdb to the multiplex PCR reads, yields one record per CDR3 protein. The table records more than 500,000 distinct CDR3 sequences, under 60% of them present only once. Material for sequencing was peripheral blood or thyroid tissue (not recorded which). The receptors stem from an adult woman with Graves' disease, either hyperthyroidism or ophthalmopathy (not recorded which).

Worth noting for this clonotype: This may be a read error, as it is one base from a much larger clone. The chain recombines TRBV6-2 or TRBV6-3 with TRBJ1-3, with D unresolved. V lost 4 bases and J 0 bases, leaving 7 bases between the germline ends. CDR3 size: 14 residues. Germline lookup yields CDR1 MNHEY and CDR2 SVGEGT. In nucleotides, the CDR3 is TGTGCCAGCAGTTCCGCCTACTCTGGAAACACCATATATTTT. Translation: CASSSAYSGNTIYF.

This clonotype was observed at least ten times. The chain links TRBV10-3 to TRBJ1-3; the D gene is possibly TRBD1 (6 bases). The CDR3 contains 14 residues. Trimming pared 10 bases from V and 0 bases from J, leaving 13 bases between. The germline gives CDR1 ENHRY, CDR2 SYGVKD. The CDR3 reads CATKGQNSGNTIYF. CDR3 DNA sequence: TGTGCCACCAAGGGACAAAACTCTGGAAACACCATATATTTT.

CDR3 region: CASSLDPGDGYGYTF. The CDR3 DNA follows: TGCGCCAGCAGCTTGGATCCCGGTGATGGCTATGGCTACACCTTC. The J gene is TRBJ1-2, the V gene TRBV5-1; D is ambiguous. The germline gives CDR1 SGHRS, CDR2 YFSETQ. The CDR3 is 15 residues long. Trimming removed 0 bases at V and 4 bases at J, with 13 bases between. Complete variable domain (other parts from reference TRBV5-1 and TRBJ1-2): KAGVTQTPRYLIKTRGQQVTLSCSPISGHRSVSWYQQTPGQGLQFLFEYFSETQRNKGNFPGRFSGRQFSNSRSEMNVSTLELGDSALYLCASSLDPGDGYGYTFGSGTRLTVV.

The chain couples TRBV29-1 to TRBJ2-5; D may be TRBD1 (6 bases). Between the trimmed V and J ends, which lost 6 bases and 0 bases, there was a span of 14 bases. CDR1 is SQVTM, CDR2 ANQGSEA, per germline. The CDR3 spans 14 residues. The DNA for the CDR3 is TGCAGCGTAAGACACCGGACAGACCAAGAGACCCAGTACTTC. Its translation is CSVRHRTDQETQYF.

The V call is TRBV9, the J call TRBJ2-5; possibly TRBD2 for D (5 bases). The CDR3 sequence is 15 residues long. CDR1 and CDR2 (germline): SGDLS, YYNGEE. The ends were cut back, 0 bases at V and 5 bases at J, with 14 bases in the middle. The CDR3 reads CASSVGQAGRETQYF. In DNA form, the CDR3 reads TGTGCCAGCAGCGTAGGGCAGGCGGGTCGTGAGACCCAGTACTTC.

On this clonotype itself: An end of the junction differs from the germline gene, which may be a read error. The chain uses TRBV19 and TRBJ2-6, with 7 bases lining up with TRBD1. The CDR3 length is 15 residues. CDR1 and CDR2 (germline): LNHDA, SQIVND (reference sequence). The CDR3 DNA reads as TGTGCCAGAGCCGATCGAGGGGGCGCAGATATCCCTGAAGCTTTC. It is translated as CARADRGGADIPEAF.

The V call is TRBV29-1, the J call TRBJ2-7; TRBD2 matches at 8 bases. The V gene's germline CDR1 is SQVTM and CDR2 ANQGSEA. The CDR3 is 15 residues long. DNA for the CDR3: TGCAGTGCTATCGGGGGCGGGAGGACCTTTTACGAGCAGTACTTC. This translates into CSAIGGGRTFYEQYF.

The gene calls are TRBV11-2 and TRBJ2-7, with D unclear. This CDR3 region has 12 residues. V lost 3 bases to trimming and J lost 5 bases, with 8 bases between them. Germline-derived CDR1 and CDR2 are SGHAT and FQNNGV. The CDR3 region is CASSFRWDEQYF. The CDR3 nucleotides are TGTGCCAGCAGCTTTAGATGGGACGAGCAGTACTTC.

V is TRBV11-2 and J is TRBJ2-7, with TRBD1 matching 7 bases. V lost 1 base and J lost 5; bases outside the gene matches: 5. The germline V gene has CDR1 SGHAT and CDR2 FQNNGV. This CDR3 comprises 14 residues. CDR3 nucleotides: TGTGCCAGCAGCTTAGGACAGGGATGGAACGAGCAGTACTTC. Translated, it gives CASSLGQGWNEQYF.

This clonotype was counted only a few times. The gene calls are TRBV6-6 and TRBJ1-3; no clear D. CDR3 length equals 14 residues. Per the germline V gene, CDR1 is MNHNY and CDR2 is SVGAGI (reference sequence). The V and J ends lost 6 bases and 2 bases respectively, with 11 bases between them. In DNA form, the CDR3 reads TGTGCCAGCAGCATTGACGGGACTGGAAACACCATATATTTT. It is translated as CASSIDGTGNTIYF.

This clonotype has a handful of counts. The chain uses TRBV10-3 and TRBJ2-7; tentatively, D is TRBD1 or TRBD2 (5 bases each). In germline, CDR1 is ENHRY, CDR2 SYGVKD. The ends were cut back, 10 bases at V and 0 bases at J, with 7 bases in the middle. CDR3 length: 11 residues. CDR3 DNA: TGTGCCACCGGGACCTCCTACGAGCAGTACTTC. It specifies CATGTSYEQYF.

This clonotype came up many times. The chain carries TRBV20-1 and TRBJ2-5; D is perhaps TRBD1 (5 bases). Trimming took 5 bases from V and 5 from J, leaving 21 bases between them. The CDR3 runs to 15 residues. Germline CDR1 and CDR2: DFQATT and SNEGSKA (reference sequence). In DNA, the CDR3 is TGCAGTGCTCCGCCTCGGGTAGGGGCCGGGGAGACCCAGTACTTC. This translates into CSAPPRVGAGETQYF.

This clonotype was counted only a few times. The chain links TRBV7-6 to TRBJ2-2; D not resolved. V lost 6 bases to trimming and J lost 1 base, with 9 bases between them. The CDR3 is made up of 14 amino acids. The germline gives CDR1 SGHVS, CDR2 FNYEAQ. The CDR3 reads CASSFWKNTGELFF. The CDR3 DNA follows: TGTGCCAGCAGTTTTTGGAAGAACACCGGGGAGCTGTTTTTT.

The rearrangement links TRBV5-1 to TRBJ2-6, with unresolved D. V was shortened by 0 bases and J by 0 bases, with 10 bases between the two germline ends. The germline gives CDR1 SGHRS, CDR2 YFSETQ. This CDR3 has 17 residues. CDR3: CASSLDAIGSGANVLTF. DNA of the CDR3: TGCGCCAGCAGCTTGGACGCAATAGGCTCTGGGGCCAACGTCCTGACTTTC. Variable domain in full (rest from reference TRBV5-1 and TRBJ2-6): KAGVTQTPRYLIKTRGQQVTLSCSPISGHRSVSWYQQTPGQGLQFLFEYFSETQRNKGNFPGRFSGRQFSNSRSEMNVSTLELGDSALYLCASSLDAIGSGANVLTFGAGSRLTVL.

This clonotype was counted many times. V usage is TRBV6-6 and J usage is TRBJ1-5, with 7 bases that match TRBD1. The CDR3 consists of 17 residues. Trimming cost V 0 bases and J 0 bases; bases outside gene matches: 5. The V gene's germline CDR1 is MNHNY and CDR2 SVGAGI (reference sequence). CDR3 in amino acids: CASSYSYGDSSNQPQHF. CDR3 bases: TGTGCCAGCAGTTACTCGTATGGGGACAGTAGCAATCAGCCCCAGCATTTT.

The table lists this clonotype with many counts. One base away lies a much larger clone, so this may be a sequencing read error. This chain uses TRBV12-3 or TRBV12-4 with TRBJ2-5; D unresolved. V gave up 6 bases and J gave up 3 bases, with 5 bases separating them. CDR3 length equals 11 residues. CDR3 region: CASSLKETQYF. Written as DNA, the CDR3 is TGTGCCAGCAGCTTAAAAGAGACCCAGTACTTC.

The rearrangement links TRBV7-3 to TRBJ2-7; 7 nucleotides align to TRBD1. J was trimmed by 0 bases and V by 4 bases; bases with no gene match: 6. CDR3 length equals 15 residues. Germline CDR1 is SGHTA and CDR2 is FQGTGA. The CDR3 is CASSYSGDSSYEQYF. The CDR3 nucleotides read TGTGCCAGCAGCTACTCAGGGGACAGCTCCTACGAGCAGTACTTC.

The chain carries TRBV5-1 and TRBJ2-2; D might be TRBD2 (6 bases). The V and J ends lost 0 bases and 2 bases respectively, with 11 bases between them. Looked up from germline, CDR1 is SGHRS and CDR2 is YFSETQ. The CDR3 has 16 amino acids. The CDR3 loop is CASSLALATNTGELFF. The CDR3 coding sequence is TGCGCCAGCAGCTTGGCTCTAGCGACTAACACCGGGGAGCTGTTTTTT.

The rearrangement joins TRBV5-4 to TRBJ1-6; weak D call: TRBD1 (5 bases). The CDR3 has 15 amino acids. Trimming took 2 bases from V and 7 from J, leaving 13 bases between them. The germline V gene has CDR1 SGHNT and CDR2 YYREEE (reference sequence). The CDR3 coding sequence is TGTGCCAGCAGCTTAGGAGGGGATGGGAATTCACCCCTCCACTTT. Its translation: CASSLGGDGNSPLHF.

This clonotype was seen a few times. The chain combines TRBV29-1 with TRBJ2-5; TRBD2 matches at 14 bases. The CDR3 spans 14 residues. Germline V gene lookup returns CDR1 SQVTM and CDR2 ANQGSEA. Losses at the gene ends were 7 bases for V and 5 bases for J; bases not matched to a gene: 6. CDR3 nucleotides: TGCAGCGCTGGGACTAGCGGGAGTCGGGAGACCCAGTACTTC. Amino acids: CSAGTSGSRETQYF.

This clonotype is medium-sized in the sample. This chain links TRBV7-2 with TRBJ1-2, with 7 bases lining up with TRBD1. The germline V gene has CDR1 SGHTA and CDR2 FQGNSA. After removal of 2 bases from V and 8 bases from J, the junction contained 5 bases not matched to a gene. The CDR3 spans 13 residues. In DNA, the CDR3 is TGTGCCAGCAGCTTAAGACAGGGTGACGGCTACACCTTC. Protein: CASSLRQGDGYTF.

At least ten counts were recorded for this clonotype. The chain uses TRBV12-3 or TRBV12-4 and TRBJ2-7; 9 nucleotides align to TRBD2. J lost 2 bases, V lost 5 bases, and 7 bases had no gene match. There are 15 residues in the CDR3. CDR3 protein: CASSRGRGAPYEQYF. DNA of the CDR3: TGTGCCAGCAGTCGCGGGAGGGGGGCCCCCTACGAGCAGTACTTC.

The chain combines TRBV7-3 with TRBJ1-1; 11 bases are a match to TRBD1. The germline V gene encodes CDR1 SGHTA and CDR2 FQGTGA. With V trimmed by 4 bases and J by 6 bases, 7 bases remained unmatched. CDR3 size: 15 residues. The CDR3 bases are TGTGCCAGCAGCTATCGGACAGGGGGCTCGGCTGAAGCTTTCTTT. It specifies CASSYRTGGSAEAFF.